This TCR beta chain comes out of a study of sequential checkpoint blockade in melanoma. The sample's treatment: randomized to nivolumab then ipilimumab (arm A) or the reverse (arm B). Profiled with immunoSEQ multiplex PCR; TCRdb holds only in-frame clones, not every one. The sample comprises about 19,000 clones, around 70% of which are singletons, and 4.8% rests with the top ten. CDR3 size: 14 residues. The ends were cut back, 0 bases at V and 6 bases at J, with 10 bases in the middle. The germline V gene encodes CDR1 SGHRS and CDR2 YFSETQ. This clone occurred a few times. Sequenced material: tumor tissue (inferred from file names), taken from a patient given nivolumab and ipilimumab in sequence. This chain uses TRBV5-1 with TRBJ2-1; perhaps TRBD1 as D (6 bases). The origin of this receptor is a human donor with melanoma. The CDR3 is CASSLDRVINEQFF. CDR3 sequence (DNA): TGCGCCAGCAGCTTGGACAGGGTGATCAATGAGCAGTTCTTC. The variable domain in full, completed from reference TRBV5-1 and TRBJ2-1, reads KAGVTQTPRYLIKTRGQQVTLSCSPISGHRSVSWYQQTPGQGLQFLFEYFSETQRNKGNFPGRFSGRQFSNSRSEMNVSTLELGDSALYLCASSLDRVINEQFFGPGTRLTVL.